Each of the 14 T cell receptor beta chains below was sequenced from the same sample in a study of regulatory T cells in long-lasting Graves disease (dated by TCRdb to the early 2020s). This specimen's time point label, interpreted: persistent/refractory GD, antithyroid drugs over 5 years with positive TRAb. For both TCR sequencing and RNA sequencing, RNA was extracted from PBMCs using TRIzol. Libraries were prepared through multiplex PCR. Sequencing was performed on an Illumina HiSeq 4000. CDR3 regions were amplified by Arm-PCR with iRepertoire HTBI primers to construct TCR beta libraries. Starting from the raw public reads, TCRdb applied fastp trimming at Q25, assembled clones with MiXCR and retained in-frame beta chains. Each entry is one CDR3 protein sequence, shown with its most common DNA and genes. This sample is represented by about 400,000 distinct CDR3 sequences; roughly 20% of them were singletons. The ten largest clones capture less than 25% of the sample.

Sample: peripheral blood mononuclear cells (PBMCs), taken when the disease was refractory, from a patient treated with antithyroid drugs. The receptors stem from a female donor with Graves disease.

The gene calls are TRBV20-1 and TRBJ2-3; the match to TRBD2 covers 15 bases. The length of the CDR3 is 16 residues. Looked up from germline, CDR1 is DFQATT and CDR2 is SNEGSKA (reference sequence). V lost 4 bases to trimming and J lost 5 bases; unmatched junction nucleotides: 7. This chain's CDR3 is CSAKPQGLAGGDTQYF. The CDR3 region has the DNA TGCAGTGCTAAACCCCAGGGACTAGCGGGAGGAGATACGCAGTATTTT.

Only one count was recorded for this clonotype. The genes are TRBV13 and TRBJ2-7, with 9 bases identical to TRBD1. This CDR3 region has 16 residues. After removal of 1 base from V and 5 bases from J, the junction contained 9 bases not matched to a gene. Germline CDR1 and CDR2: PRHDT and FYEKMQ (reference sequence). CDR3 sequence (DNA): TGTGCCAGCAGCTTAGCCAGGGGACAGGGTATTGACGAGCAGTACTTC. Amino acid sequence: CASSLARGQGIDEQYF. Full variable domain (outside the CDR3, taken from reference TRBV13 and TRBJ2-7): AAGVIQSPRHLIKEKRETATLKCYPIPRHDTVYWYQQGPGQDPQFLISFYEKMQSDKGSIPDRFSAQQFSDYHSELNMSSLELGDSALYFCASSLARGQGIDEQYFGPGTRLTVT.

The CDR3 DNA reads as TGCAGTGCTAGAGCTACCCCGGGACTAGCGGGACAAGGAGCCAAAAACATTCAGTACTTC. Its protein is CSARATPGLAGQGAKNIQYF. This rearrangement joins TRBV20-1 to TRBJ2-4; 13 nucleotides align to TRBD2. After removal of 1 base from V and 0 bases from J, the junction contained 12 bases not matched to a gene. The CDR3 contains 20 residues. Per germline, CDR1 DFQATT and CDR2 SNEGSKA (reference sequence).

Ten or more counts support this clonotype. This chain connects TRBV25-1 to TRBJ2-7; D tentatively reads TRBD1 or TRBD2 (6 bases each). This CDR3 is built from 17 residues. With 1 base removed from V and 5 bases from J, the gap between germline ends came to 21 bases. CDR1 MGHDK and CDR2 SYGVNS come from the germline V gene. The CDR3 DNA reads TGTGCCAGCAGTGAATTCGGCGGAGGAGGGGGAAAAAACGAGCAGTACTTC. Amino acids: CASSEFGGGGGKNEQYF.

This clonotype was counted at least ten times. V and J are TRBV27 and TRBJ2-4, with D perhaps TRBD1 (5 bases). V lost 2 bases, J lost 7 bases, and 12 bases lay in between. The CDR3 has 14 amino acids. CDR1 is MNHEY and CDR2 is SMNVEV in the germline V gene (reference sequence). Here the CDR3 DNA reads TGTGCCAGCAGTTTAGCAGGGTTCGGGAACATTCAGTACTTC. Translating gives CASSLAGFGNIQYF.

There are a few counts of this clonotype. The rearrangement uses TRBV19 and TRBJ1-2; D is unresolved. V lost 6 bases, J lost 5 bases, and 13 bases lay in between. CDR3 length: 13 amino acids. From germline, CDR1 is LNHDA and CDR2 SQIVND (reference sequence). The CDR3 reads CASSNPAGYGYTF. DNA for the CDR3: TGTGCCAGTAGCAACCCTGCGGGGTATGGCTACACCTTC.

A remark on this clonotype: A clone one base away is much larger, so this may be a read error. The chain links TRBV7-2 to TRBJ2-7; D might be TRBD2 (6 bases). Germline V gives CDR1 SGHTA, CDR2 FQGNSA. The V end was cut by 3 bases, the J end by 9 bases, with 18 bases between. The CDR3 has 14 residues. CDR3 coding DNA: TGTGCCAGCAGCTTGGGGGGAGGAGTTAACGGGCAGTACTTC. It is translated as CASSLGGGVNGQYF. Full variable domain (outside the CDR3, taken from reference TRBV7-2 and TRBJ2-7): GAGVSQSPSNKVTEKGKDVELRCDPISGHTALYWYRQSLGQGLEFLIYFQGNSAPDKSGLPSDRFSAERTGGSVSTLTIQRTQQEDSAVYLCASSLGGGVNGQYFGPGTRLTVT.

The CDR3 DNA is TGTGCCAGCAGAAAGGGACAGGGAGGGGGTCAGCCCCAGCATTTT. It translates to CASRKGQGGGQPQHF. The chain joins TRBV12-3 or TRBV12-4 to TRBJ1-5; 9 bases are a match to TRBD1. This CDR3 region has 15 residues. V gave up 6 bases and J gave up 6 bases; unmatched junction bases: 9.

This clonotype was seen at least ten times. The chain links TRBV7-9 to TRBJ2-7; TRBD1 might be the D (6 bases). There are 14 residues in the CDR3. The V end lost 7 bases, the J end lost 2 bases, and 15 bases lay between the germline ends. Germline values: CDR1 SEHNR, CDR2 FQNEAQ (reference sequence). The DNA of the CDR3 is TGTGCCAGCACTCAAGGGACATTCCCCTACGAGCAGTACTTC. Its translation: CASTQGTFPYEQYF.

Note on this clonotype: It may be a read error: a sequence one base away is much more abundant. This chain uses TRBV15 with TRBJ1-1; 9 bases fit TRBD1. The germline V gene has CDR1 LNHNV and CDR2 YYDKDF (reference sequence). This CDR3 comprises 14 residues. Trimming removed 7 bases from V and 3 bases from J; junction bases left unmatched: 6. The CDR3 sequence is CATTTQGAYTEAFF. CDR3 sequence (DNA): TGTGCCACCACTACACAGGGGGCATACACTGAAGCTTTCTTT.

The chain joins TRBV30 to TRBJ2-1; TRBD2 aligns across 9 bases. This CDR3 region has 16 residues. J lost 1 base, V lost 4 bases, and 8 bases had no gene match. Germline CDR1 and CDR2: GTSNPN and SVGIG (reference sequence). The CDR3 DNA is TGTGCCTGGATTTTGGCGCGGGAGGGATCCTACAATGAGCAGTTCTTC. This translates into CAWILAREGSYNEQFF.

This clonotype was recorded many times. V gene TRBV7-2 combines with J gene TRBJ2-5; D is ambiguous. CDR1 is SGHTA, CDR2 FQGNSA, per germline. V shed 1 base and J shed 2 bases, with 14 bases lying between them. The CDR3 covers 16 residues. The CDR3 reads CASSLGARESQETQYF. CDR3 sequence (DNA): TGTGCCAGCAGCTTAGGGGCAAGGGAATCACAAGAGACCCAGTACTTC.

This clonotype occurred once. Given a much more abundant clone one base away, this may be a read error. The V call is TRBV29-1, the J call TRBJ1-1; the D is unclear. Germline V gene lookup returns CDR1 SQVTM and CDR2 ANQGSEA. This CDR3 has 13 amino acids. Deletions cut 4 bases from V and 7 bases from J, with 16 bases between. The CDR3 sequence: CSVGRLLKGEAFF. The CDR3 DNA is TGCAGCGTTGGACGCCTTCTGAAAGGTGAAGCTTTCTTT.

The chain employs TRBV12-3 or TRBV12-4 and TRBJ2-1; 9 nucleotides agree with TRBD2. V trimming: 6 bases; J trimming: 13 bases; junction bases outside the gene matches: 4. This CDR3 spans 11 amino acids. The CDR3 spells CASSLSGRQFF. The CDR3 nucleotides read TGTGCCAGCAGCCTTAGCGGGAGACAGTTCTTC.